This T cell receptor (beta chain) was sequenced during a study of human thymus T cells (dated by TCRdb to the early 2020s). As for the study more broadly: The study described the TCR alpha and beta repertoires in under 10 infant thymus samples and a few matching peripheral blood samples. Donor ages ranged from roughly 7 to 250 days, and the cohort comprised 5 to 7 male and two female infants.

What the authors observed across the whole study: Usage of V and J gene segments appeared to be biased in both the thymic and the peripheral blood repertoires. On average, thymus samples yielded 810,000 or so unique TCRB clonotypes, whereas blood samples yielded 65,000 to 100,000. According to the related research, thymic TCR repertoires were highly overlapping among unrelated individuals.

V ends up 1 base short and J 2 bases short, with an unmatched junction base count of 7. The CDR3 spans 16 residues, from the cysteine through the phenylalanine. The entry retains the CDR3 DNA only, 48 bases that are in frame from base 1. Per the germline V gene (reference sequence), SEHNR is the CDR1 and FQNEAQ is the CDR2. The immunoSEQ multiplex PCR assay was used to amplify the TCRB and TCRAD loci from a standardized quantity of quality-controlled genomic DNA. The amplicons covered the V(D)J region and were long enough to include the CDR3 and to identify the V and J genes. Through the commercial immunoSEQ service, the amplicons were sequenced on an Illumina platform. The study's processing was this. Corrections for primer bias and sequencing errors followed previously described methods, while TCRAD and TCRB definitions were based on the IMGT database. Analysis of the repertoires was done with immunoSEQ Analyzer 3.0 and VDJTools and included basic statistics, V/J segment usage, diversity estimates, rarefaction and pairwise overlap. Chao1, ChaoE, Efron-Thisted, Shannon and inverse Simpson indices were used to estimate diversity, which was also estimated on datasets down-sampled to the smallest sample. For repertoire overlap, CDR3 nucleotide sequence, V gene and J gene had to match strictly, and clustering was done by Jaccard-based multidimensional scaling. Not all clones reach the TCRdb copy of this immuneACCESS table, which keeps in-frame sequences only. Checked studies attribute under half of the gap to unresolved V genes and leave the rest unexplained. From that table come the V and J calls and clone size; the DNA was used to work out D and trimming. This sample lists some 130,000 clones; about 94% were detected once. The leading ten clones occupy around 0.025% of the sample.

The thymus tissue came from surgical resects taken out during corrective cardiac surgery. Donors were immunologically healthy infants undergoing open corrective cardiac surgery for congenital heart defects in Finland. After being mechanically released from the tissue, thymocytes were kept at -70 degrees C in pellets of about 8.5-32 million cells. A QIAsymphony instrument was used to extract genomic DNA from the frozen cell pellets. This clone showed up just once. Its antigen is currently not known. There are no base qualities to consult, and no much larger clone falls within one base. The TCR comes from a boy under three years old with a congenital heart defect but otherwise immunologically healthy. This receptor chain uses TRBV7-9 and TRBJ2-7; 8 bases in the middle match TRBD1. Sample: thymus tissue. The DNA sequence is as follows: TGTGCCAGCAGCTTAGAGGGGAGGACAGGGACCTACGAGCAGTACTTC. Its protein product is CASSLEGRTGTYEQYF. Joined to the reference TRBV7-9 and TRBJ2-7 proteins, this CDR3 gives the full variable domain: DTGVSQNPRHKITKRGQNVTFRCDPISEHNRLYWYRQTLGQGPEFLTYFQNEAQLEKSRLLSDRFSAERPKGSFSTLEIQRTEQGDSAMYLCASSLEGRTGTYEQYFGPGTRLTVT.